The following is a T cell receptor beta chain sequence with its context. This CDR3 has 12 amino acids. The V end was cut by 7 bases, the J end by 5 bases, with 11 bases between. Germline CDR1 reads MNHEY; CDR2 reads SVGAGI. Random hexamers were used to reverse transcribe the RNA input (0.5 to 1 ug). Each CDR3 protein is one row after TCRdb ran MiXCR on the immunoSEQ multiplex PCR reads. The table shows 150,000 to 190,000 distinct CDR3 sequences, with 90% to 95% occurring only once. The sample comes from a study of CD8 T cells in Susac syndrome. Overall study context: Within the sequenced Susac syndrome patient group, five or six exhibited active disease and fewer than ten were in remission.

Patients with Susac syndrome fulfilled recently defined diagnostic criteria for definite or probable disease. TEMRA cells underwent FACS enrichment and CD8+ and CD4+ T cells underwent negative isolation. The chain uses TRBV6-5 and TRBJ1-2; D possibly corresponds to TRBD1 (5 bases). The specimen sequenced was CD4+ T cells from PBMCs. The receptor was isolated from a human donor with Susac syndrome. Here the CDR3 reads CASTGGIYGYTF. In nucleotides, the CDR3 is TGTGCCAGCACGGGGGGGATTTATGGCTACACCTTC.